This TCR beta chain was obtained from a study of blood T cell repertoires in COVID-19. Study details: Collection of acute and convalescent COVID-19 samples took place in the United States, Italy and Spain. Sources were T cells, B-cell-depleted T cells, or PBMCs; the material itself was cDNA or gDNA.

Profiled with immunoSEQ multiplex PCR; TCRdb holds only in-frame clones, not every one. Of about 300,000 clones listed, 85% are singletons. Cohort placement rested on clinical history that participants reported themselves. V lost 5 bases and J lost 4, with 21 bases in between. This CDR3 has 17 amino acids. CDR1 is MNHEY and CDR2 is SVGEGT in the germline V gene. This clone was recorded a few times. What was sequenced was PBMCs or T cells enriched from blood (not recorded which). The rearrangement links TRBV6-2 or TRBV6-3 to TRBJ1-5; D is unclear. The sequence derives from a woman in her 50s who had recovered from COVID-19. The CDR3 DNA is TGTGCCAGCAGTGATCTGACCGTATTACGAGGAAATCAGCCCCAGCATTTT. This encodes CASSDLTVLRGNQPQHF.